The rows below give T cell receptor beta chains drawn from one sample of a study of T cells in Graves' hyperthyroidism and ophthalmopathy. TCRdb analysed the multiplex PCR reads with MiXCR anew, one entry per CDR3 protein. The repertoire includes a few hundred thousand distinct CDR3 sequences, just under 25% of them detected once, and more than 60% sits in the top ten. Sequencing was carried out using blood. The receptors were sampled from a man aged 50 or older with Graves' hyperthyroidism. Each CDR3 is given with its conserved first and last residue. D genes are given only for firm matches. Not every row has a clone size; where given, it reads once, few, many or a size class.

j_call,d_call,clone_size,v_call,cdr3_aa,cdr3_nt
TRBJ1-1,.,.,TRBV3-1,CASSRVVGNTEAFF,TGTGCCAGCAGCCGAGTGGTGGGGAACACTGAAGCTTTCTTT
TRBJ2-3,.,many,TRBV27,CASSGGGWEYF,TGTGCCAGCAGCGGCGGAGGGTGGGAGTATTTT
TRBJ2-1,TRBD2,many,TRBV5-5,CASSPAPSGIGNEQFF,TGTGCCAGCAGCCCCGCGCCTAGCGGGATTGGCAATGAGCAGTTCTTC
TRBJ1-1,.,.,TRBV29-1,CSGGGANTEAFF,TGCAGCGGGGGGGGGGCGAACACTGAAGCTTTCTTT
TRBJ2-7,.,many,TRBV28,CASMTGAYEQYF,TGTGCCAGCATGACGGGAGCCTACGAGCAGTACTTC
TRBJ2-2,TRBD2,.,TRBV11-2,CASSSAGGRAGELFF,TGTGCCAGCAGCTCGGCGGGCGGGAGGGCCGGGGAGCTGTTTTTT
TRBJ2-7,TRBD2,few,TRBV11-3,CASSFTAGSGSVYEQYF,TGTGCCAGCAGCTTCACCGCTGGTAGCGGGAGTGTTTACGAGCAGTACTTC
TRBJ2-3,TRBD1,few,TRBV7-3,CASSNGQGFLDTQYF,TGTGCCAGCAGCAACGGACAGGGATTTCTCGATACGCAGTATTTT
TRBJ1-5,.,few,TRBV2,CASRYSILRPQHF,TGTGCCAGCAGATACTCGATTCTCAGGCCCCAGCATTTT
TRBJ2-2,.,many,TRBV11-2,CASSGYHGGELFF,TGTGCCAGCAGCGGATATCATGGCGGGGAGCTGTTTTTT
TRBJ2-1,TRBD2,few,TRBV2,CASSERPSGSLDEQFF,TGTGCCAGCAGTGAAAGACCTAGCGGGAGTTTAGATGAGCAGTTCTTC
TRBJ2-7,TRBD1,many,TRBV11-2,CASSSNRDRTYEQYF,TGTGCCAGCAGCTCGAATAGGGACAGGACCTACGAGCAGTACTTC
TRBJ1-1,TRBD1,many,TRBV18,CASSRTGGTEAFF,TGTGCCAGCTCACGGACAGGGGGCACTGAAGCTTTCTTT
TRBJ2-3,TRBD1,many,TRBV5-1,CASSSGTGGTQYF,TGCGCCAGCAGCTCCGGGACAGGAGGTACGCAGTATTTT
TRBJ2-7,TRBD2,many,TRBV28,CASKETSGNLGEQYF,TGTGCCAGCAAGGAGACTAGCGGGAATCTTGGGGAGCAGTACTTC
TRBJ2-3,.,few,TRBV5-1,CASSFPAAPDTQYF,TGCGCCAGCAGCTTCCCAGCAGCCCCCGATACGCAGTATTTT
TRBJ1-5,.,.,TRBV6-5,CASSYSKASNQPQHF,TGTGCCAGCAGTTACTCGAAGGCTAGCAATCAGCCCCAGCATTTT
TRBJ2-2,.,few,TRBV24-1,CATSDSTAQNTGELFF,TGTGCCACCAGTGATTCGACAGCTCAGAACACCGGGGAGCTGTTTTTT
TRBJ2-1,.,many,TRBV2,CASKQGGGNGNEQFF,TGTGCCAGCAAACAGGGAGGGGGTAATGGCAATGAGCAGTTCTTC
TRBJ1-1,TRBD1,once,TRBV12-5,CASGLARQGGTEAFF,TGTGCTAGTGGTTTGGCCAGACAGGGGGGCACTGAAGCTTTCTTT
TRBJ2-1,TRBD2,.,TRBV6-1,CASRKAGDLDEQFF,TGTGCCAGCAGAAAAGCGGGAGATTTGGATGAGCAGTTCTTC
TRBJ2-7,TRBD1,many,TRBV12-3/TRBV12-4,CASSRGQQYEQYF,TGTGCCAGCAGCCGGGGACAGCAGTACGAGCAGTACTTC
TRBJ1-5,.,.,TRBV6-6,CASSYSRSNQPQHF,TGTGCCAGCAGTTACTCCAGAAGCAATCAGCCCCAGCATTTT
TRBJ2-1,.,few,TRBV19,CASQTLDRNNEQFF,TGTGCCAGTCAAACCTTGGACAGAAACAATGAGCAGTTCTTC
TRBJ1-1,TRBD1,many,TRBV5-1,CASSLGGGDGTEAFF,TGCGCCAGCAGCTTGGGAGGGGGCGATGGTACTGAAGCTTTCTTT
TRBJ1-2,.,few,TRBV6-1,CASSLARTDTYGYTF,TGTGCCAGCAGTCTCGCCCGGACAGACACCTATGGCTACACCTTC
TRBJ1-1,.,.,TRBV29-1,CSVVPRRGTEAFF,TGCAGCGTTGTCCCCCGCCGGGGGACTGAAGCTTTCTTT
TRBJ2-7,TRBD2,few,TRBV13,CASSLRLAGAPYEQYF,TGTGCCAGCAGCCTCCGACTAGCCGGAGCACCCTACGAGCAGTACTTC
TRBJ2-5,TRBD1,many,TRBV7-2,CASSLVWDSKETQYF,TGTGCCAGCAGCTTAGTATGGGACAGCAAAGAGACCCAGTACTTC
TRBJ2-5,TRBD2,.,TRBV6-1,CASSELASGSGETQYF,TGTGCCAGCAGTGAACTGGCTAGCGGGAGCGGTGAGACCCAGTACTTC
TRBJ1-6,.,.,TRBV20-1,CSASSSYNSPLHF,TGCAGTGCTAGTAGCTCCTATAATTCACCCCTCCACTTT
TRBJ1-1,TRBD1,.,TRBV7-9,CASRDLGQGAKTEAFF,TGTGCCAGCAGGGATCTAGGACAGGGGGCAAAGACTGAAGCTTTCTTT
TRBJ2-7,TRBD1,.,TRBV20-1,CSARDRNDEQYF,TGCAGTGCTAGGGACAGGAACGACGAGCAGTACTTC
TRBJ2-1,.,.,TRBV30,CAWGTYNEQFF,TGTGCCTGGGGGACCTACAATGAGCAGTTCTTC
TRBJ2-2,.,few,TRBV5-1,CASSFLNTGELFF,TGCGCCAGCAGCTTCCTCAACACCGGGGAGCTGTTTTTT
TRBJ2-1,TRBD2,.,TRBV6-1,CASSKGLAGANEQFF,TGTGCCAGCAGCAAGGGACTAGCGGGAGCTAATGAGCAGTTCTTC
TRBJ2-5,.,.,TRBV20-1,CSARDRGGSGETQYF,TGCAGTGCTAGAGATAGGGGAGGTTCGGGAGAGACCCAGTACTTC
TRBJ2-5,.,.,TRBV20-1,CSAGRFQGEETQYF,TGCAGTGCTGGGCGATTTCAGGGAGAAGAGACCCAGTACTTC
TRBJ2-1,TRBD2,.,TRBV6-2/TRBV6-3,CASSSFSGSAYNEQFF,TGTGCCAGCAGTTCATTTAGCGGGTCGGCCTACAATGAGCAGTTCTTC
TRBJ2-7,TRBD2,.,TRBV20-1,CSARGWTSETYEQYF,TGCAGTGCTAGAGGTTGGACTAGCGAGACCTACGAGCAGTACTTC
TRBJ1-1,TRBD1,.,TRBV19,CASSTRDRGFSSEAFF,TGTGCCAGTAGTACGAGGGACAGGGGCTTCTCAAGTGAAGCTTTCTTT
TRBJ1-5,.,few,TRBV18,CASSPFSGSNQPQHF,TGTGCCAGCTCACCATTTTCAGGGTCCAATCAGCCCCAGCATTTT
TRBJ1-1,TRBD1,few,TRBV6-5,CASSWGQGAEAFF,TGTGCCAGCAGTTGGGGACAGGGTGCTGAAGCTTTCTTT
TRBJ2-1,TRBD2,once,TRBV9,CASSKGASGKYNEQFF,TGTGCCAGCAGCAAAGGGGCTAGCGGGAAATACAATGAGCAGTTCTTC
TRBJ2-7,TRBD1,few,TRBV5-1,CASSSPGQGAQVTDEQYF,TGCGCCAGCAGCTCCCCGGGACAGGGGGCCCAGGTTACCGACGAGCAGTACTTC
TRBJ1-3,.,.,TRBV7-9,CASSGRQGVGNTIYF,TGTGCCAGCAGCGGAAGGCAGGGAGTTGGAAACACCATATATTTT
TRBJ2-7,TRBD2,many,TRBV6-1,CASSDDHPVAGGQYEQYF,TGTGCCAGCAGTGATGATCACCCAGTAGCGGGAGGCCAATACGAGCAGTACTTC
TRBJ2-3,TRBD1,.,TRBV5-1,CASSLEGQGDTQYF,TGCGCCAGCAGCTTGGAGGGACAGGGGGATACGCAGTATTTT
TRBJ2-7,TRBD2,.,TRBV5-1,CASSPSGSFTYEQYF,TGCGCCAGCAGCCCAAGCGGGAGTTTCACCTACGAGCAGTACTTC
TRBJ2-7,.,.,TRBV11-1,CASSLASDRTYEQYF,TGTGCCAGCAGCTTAGCCTCGGACAGAACCTACGAGCAGTACTTC
TRBJ1-2,TRBD1,few,TRBV6-5,CASRPRQGDGYTF,TGTGCCAGCCGCCCTAGACAGGGGGACGGCTACACCTTC
TRBJ2-1,.,.,TRBV20-1,CSAIVGGKYNDQFF,TGCAGTGCAATAGTAGGCGGGAAGTACAATGATCAGTTCTTC
TRBJ2-2,.,few,TRBV6-2/TRBV6-3,CASTPRGTGELFF,TGTGCCAGCACACCAAGGGGCACCGGGGAGCTGTTTTTT
TRBJ2-3,TRBD2,many,TRBV5-5,CASSSSSGLTDTQYF,TGTGCCAGCAGCTCCTCTAGCGGGCTCACAGATACGCAGTATTTT
TRBJ2-1,TRBD1,.,TRBV9,CASSVAGGPSYNEQFF,TGTGCCAGCAGCGTAGCAGGGGGACCATCTTACAATGAGCAGTTCTTC